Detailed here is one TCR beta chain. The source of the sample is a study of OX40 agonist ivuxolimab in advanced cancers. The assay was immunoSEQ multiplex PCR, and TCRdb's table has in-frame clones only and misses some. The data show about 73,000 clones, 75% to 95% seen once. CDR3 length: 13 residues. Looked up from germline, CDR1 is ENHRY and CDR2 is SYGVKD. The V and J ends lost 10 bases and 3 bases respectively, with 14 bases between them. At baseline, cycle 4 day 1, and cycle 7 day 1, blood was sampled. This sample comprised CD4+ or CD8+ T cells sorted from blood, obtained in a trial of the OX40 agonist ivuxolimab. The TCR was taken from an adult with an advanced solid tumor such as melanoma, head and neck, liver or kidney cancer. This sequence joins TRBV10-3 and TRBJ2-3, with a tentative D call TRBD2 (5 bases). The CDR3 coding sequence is TGTGCCACCCATGATGGGAGAACAGATACGCAGTATTTT. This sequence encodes CATHDGRTDTQYF.